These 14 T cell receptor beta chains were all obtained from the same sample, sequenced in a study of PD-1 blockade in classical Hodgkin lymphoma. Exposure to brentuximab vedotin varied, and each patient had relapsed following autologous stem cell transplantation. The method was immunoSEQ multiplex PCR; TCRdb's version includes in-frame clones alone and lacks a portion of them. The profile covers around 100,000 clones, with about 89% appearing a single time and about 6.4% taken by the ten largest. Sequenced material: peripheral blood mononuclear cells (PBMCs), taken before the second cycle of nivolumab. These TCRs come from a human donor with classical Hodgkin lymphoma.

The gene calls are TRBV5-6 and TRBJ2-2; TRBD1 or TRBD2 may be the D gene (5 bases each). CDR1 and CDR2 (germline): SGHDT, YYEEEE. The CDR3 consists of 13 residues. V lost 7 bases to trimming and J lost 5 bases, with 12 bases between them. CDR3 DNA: TGTGCCAGCCGGGGACGTAGGACCGGGGAGCTGTTTTTT. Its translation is CASRGRRTGELFF. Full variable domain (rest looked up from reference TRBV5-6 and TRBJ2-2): DAGVTQSPTHLIKTRGQQVTLRCSPKSGHDTVSWYQQALGQGPQFIFQYYEEEERQRGNFPDRFSGHQFPNYSSELNVNALLLGDSALYLCASRGRRTGELFFGEGSRLTVL.

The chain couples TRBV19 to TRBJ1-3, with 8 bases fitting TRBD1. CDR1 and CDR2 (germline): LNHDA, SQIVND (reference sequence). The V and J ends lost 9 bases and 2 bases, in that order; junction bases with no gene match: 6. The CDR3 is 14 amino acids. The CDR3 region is CASNPGGPGNTIYF. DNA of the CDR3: TGTGCCAGCAACCCAGGGGGCCCTGGAAACACCATATATTTT.

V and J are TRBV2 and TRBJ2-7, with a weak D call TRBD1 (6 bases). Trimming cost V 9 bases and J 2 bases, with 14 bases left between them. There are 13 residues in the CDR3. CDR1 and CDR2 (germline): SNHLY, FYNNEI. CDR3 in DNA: TGTGCCAGAGAGCAGGGGAATCCCTACGAGCAGTACTTC. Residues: CAREQGNPYEQYF.

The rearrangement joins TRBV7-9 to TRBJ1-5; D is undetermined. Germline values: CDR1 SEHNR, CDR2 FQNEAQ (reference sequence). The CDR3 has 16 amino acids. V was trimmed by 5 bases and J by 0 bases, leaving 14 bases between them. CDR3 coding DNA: TGTGCCAGCAGCCCGCGGGATTATAATAGCAATCAGCCCCAGCATTTT. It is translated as CASSPRDYNSNQPQHF.

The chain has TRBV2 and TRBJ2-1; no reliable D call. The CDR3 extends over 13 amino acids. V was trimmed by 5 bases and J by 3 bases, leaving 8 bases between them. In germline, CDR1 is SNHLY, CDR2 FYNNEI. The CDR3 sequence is CASSRVYYNEQFF. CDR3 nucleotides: TGTGCCAGCAGTAGGGTTTACTACAATGAGCAGTTCTTC.

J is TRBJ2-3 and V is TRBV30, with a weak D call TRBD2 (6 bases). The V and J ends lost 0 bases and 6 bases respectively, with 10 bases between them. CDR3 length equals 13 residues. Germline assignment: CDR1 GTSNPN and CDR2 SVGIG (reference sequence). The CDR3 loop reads CAWSVSGGDTQYF. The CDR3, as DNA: TGTGCCTGGAGTGTTAGCGGAGGGGATACGCAGTATTTT.

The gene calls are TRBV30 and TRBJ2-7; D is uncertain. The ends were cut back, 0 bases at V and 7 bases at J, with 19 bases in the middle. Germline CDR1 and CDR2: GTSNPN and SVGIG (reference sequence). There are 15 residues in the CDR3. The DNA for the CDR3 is TGTGCCTGGAGTGTAGAGGACCCCCGTGGGAAAGAGCAGTACTTC. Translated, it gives CAWSVEDPRGKEQYF.

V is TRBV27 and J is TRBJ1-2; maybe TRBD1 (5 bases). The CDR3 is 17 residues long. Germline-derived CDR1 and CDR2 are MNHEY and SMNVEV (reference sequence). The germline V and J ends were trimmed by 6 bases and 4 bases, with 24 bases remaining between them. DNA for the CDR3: TGTGCCAGCAGCATAACGCTCCCCACGACAGAGCTCTATGGCTACACCTTC. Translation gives CASSITLPTTELYGYTF.

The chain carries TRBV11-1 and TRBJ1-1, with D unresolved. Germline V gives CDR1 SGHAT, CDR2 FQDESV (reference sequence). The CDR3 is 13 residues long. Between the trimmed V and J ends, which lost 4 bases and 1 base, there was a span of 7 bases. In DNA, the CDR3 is TGTGCCAGCAGCTCTTCAGCGAACACTGAAGCTTTCTTT. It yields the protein CASSSSANTEAFF.

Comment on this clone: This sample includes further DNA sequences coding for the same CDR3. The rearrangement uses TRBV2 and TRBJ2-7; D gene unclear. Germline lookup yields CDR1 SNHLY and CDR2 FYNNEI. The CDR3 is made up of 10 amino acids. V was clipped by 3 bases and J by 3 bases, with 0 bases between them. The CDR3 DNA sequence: TGTGCCAGCAGTGACTACGAGCAGTACTTC. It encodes CASSDYEQYF.

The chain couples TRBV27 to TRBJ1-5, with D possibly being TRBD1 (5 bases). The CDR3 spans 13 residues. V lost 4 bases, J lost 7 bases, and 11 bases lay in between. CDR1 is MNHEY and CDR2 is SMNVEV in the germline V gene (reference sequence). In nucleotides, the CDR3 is TGTGCCAGCAGTTGGCAGGGAGGCCAGCCCCAGCATTTT. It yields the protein CASSWQGGQPQHF.

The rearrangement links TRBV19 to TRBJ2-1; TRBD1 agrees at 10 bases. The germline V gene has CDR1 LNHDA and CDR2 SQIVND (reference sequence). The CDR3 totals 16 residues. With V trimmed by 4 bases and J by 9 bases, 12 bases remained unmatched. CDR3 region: CASSTLSGTGAGEQFF. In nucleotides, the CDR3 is TGTGCCAGTAGTACCCTATCCGGGACAGGGGCAGGTGAGCAGTTCTTC. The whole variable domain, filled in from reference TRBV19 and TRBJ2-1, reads DGGITQSPKYLFRKEGQNVTLSCEQNLNHDAMYWYRQDPGQGLRLIYYSQIVNDFQKGDIAEGYSVSREKKESFPLTVTSAQKNPTAFYLCASSTLSGTGAGEQFFGPGTRLTVL.

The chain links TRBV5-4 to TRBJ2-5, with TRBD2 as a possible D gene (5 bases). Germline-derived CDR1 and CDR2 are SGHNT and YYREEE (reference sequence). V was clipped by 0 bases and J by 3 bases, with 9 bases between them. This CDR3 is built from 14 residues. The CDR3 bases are TGTGCCAGCAGCTTGGTATCGGGGAAAGAGACCCAGTACTTC. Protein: CASSLVSGKETQYF. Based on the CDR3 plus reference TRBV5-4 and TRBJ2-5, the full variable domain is ETGVTQSPTHLIKTRGQQVTLRCSSQSGHNTVSWYQQALGQGPQFIFQYYREEENGRGNFPPRFSGLQFPNYSSELNVNALELDDSALYLCASSLVSGKETQYFGPGTRLLVL.

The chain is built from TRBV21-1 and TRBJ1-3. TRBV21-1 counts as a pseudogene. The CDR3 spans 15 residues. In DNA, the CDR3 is TGTGCCAGCAGCAAAGCGGCGGACTCTGGAAACACCATATATTTT. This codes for CASSKAADSGNTIYF.